Below are 32 T cell receptor beta chains sequenced from a single sample in a study of T cells of healthy individuals. TCRdb ran MiXCR on the 5' RACE reads and lists one entry per CDR3 protein. The data contain nearly 100,000 distinct CDR3 sequences, 17% of them singletons. These receptor sequences come from a human donor in good health.

A single count supports this clonotype. The chain recombines TRBV5-1 with TRBJ2-7, with D possibly being TRBD1 (6 bases). The CDR3 has 14 residues. V dropped 1 base and J dropped 5 bases, with 13 bases sitting between them. Germline-derived CDR1 and CDR2 are SGHRS and YFSETQ. CDR3 nucleotide sequence: TGCGCCAGCAGCTTGCTCCAGGGGCGCAACGAGCAGTACTTC. This translates into CASSLLQGRNEQYF. The entire variable domain, with the rest obtained from reference TRBV5-1 and TRBJ2-7, is as follows: KAGVTQTPRYLIKTRGQQVTLSCSPISGHRSVSWYQQTPGQGLQFLFEYFSETQRNKGNFPGRFSGRQFSNSRSEMNVSTLELGDSALYLCASSLLQGRNEQYFGPGTRLTVT.

This clonotype occurred many times. This chain connects TRBV29-1 to TRBJ1-5, with 7 bases aligning to TRBD1. V dropped 6 bases and J dropped 6; count of bases not matched to a gene: 8. Germline loops: CDR1 SQVTM, CDR2 ANQGSEA. This CDR3 has 13 residues. The CDR3: CSVREGASQPQHF. The CDR3 coding sequence is TGCAGCGTGAGGGAGGGGGCTAGTCAGCCCCAGCATTTT.

This clonotype was detected only a few times. The V call is TRBV28, the J call TRBJ2-2; D is undetermined. Germline CDR1 reads MDHEN; CDR2 reads SYDVKM. This CDR3 has 13 amino acids. The V gene lost 2 bases and the J gene lost 8 bases, with 9 bases spanning the gap. For the CDR3, the DNA is TGTGCCAGCAGTTTAGGCGACCCGGGGGAGCTGTTTTTT. It encodes CASSLGDPGELFF.

The sample holds a few counts of this clonotype. The chain is built from TRBV20-1 and TRBJ1-6, with no clear D. The CDR3 is 17 amino acids. The V and J ends lost 0 bases and 0 bases respectively, with 12 bases between them. CDR1 and CDR2 from the germline V gene are DFQATT and SNEGSKA (reference sequence). CDR3 loop: CSARDSVMSSYNSPLHF. CDR3 DNA sequence: TGCAGTGCTAGAGACTCCGTGATGAGCTCCTATAATTCACCCCTCCACTTT.

The rearrangement joins TRBV7-2 to TRBJ1-4; D might be TRBD1 (5 bases). This CDR3 has 13 residues. Per germline, CDR1 SGHTA and CDR2 FQGNSA. V dropped 2 bases and J dropped 13 bases, with 14 bases sitting between them. The CDR3 reads CASSLWGDGLLFF. The CDR3 DNA follows: TGTGCCAGCAGCTTATGGGGGGATGGGTTACTGTTTTTT.

The CDR3 loop reads CASSPTRQDDWNTEAFF. As DNA, the CDR3 is TGTGCCAGCAGCCCGACTAGACAGGACGACTGGAACACTGAAGCTTTCTTT. This chain links TRBV7-9 with TRBJ1-1; TRBD1 is a possible D gene (6 bases). Trimming removed 5 bases at V and 1 base at J, with 20 bases between. Germline CDR1 SEHNR, CDR2 FQNEAQ (reference sequence). This CDR3 is built from 17 residues.

The CDR3 DNA follows: TGTGCCAGCAAGGTCGGACTAGCGGGTCCCGGGGAGCTGTTTTTT. Translating it yields CASKVGLAGPGELFF. This sequence joins TRBV27 and TRBJ2-2; TRBD2 matches 11 bases. Trimming at V came to 7 bases and at J to 6 bases, leaving 7 bases not matched to a gene. Germline CDR1 reads MNHEY; CDR2 reads SMNVEV (reference sequence). The length of the CDR3 is 15 residues.

The V call is TRBV3-1, the J call TRBJ1-2; D gene unclear. V lost 1 base, J lost 8 bases, and 11 bases lay in between. CDR3 length: 13 amino acids. From germline, CDR1 is LGHDT and CDR2 YNNKEL (reference sequence). In nucleotides, the CDR3 is TGTGCCAGCAGCCAAGTGCAGGCAGGAGGCTACACCTTC. It codes for CASSQVQAGGYTF.

This clonotype was detected a few times. The chain couples TRBV4-1 to TRBJ2-3; a possible D gene is TRBD1 (5 bases). The germline V gene has CDR1 MGHRA and CDR2 YSYEKL. The length of the CDR3 is 16 residues. Trimming removed 1 base from V and 0 bases from J, with 11 bases in between. CDR3 region: CASSQVLTASTDTQYF. The CDR3 coding sequence is TGCGCCAGCAGCCAAGTTCTGACAGCTAGCACAGATACGCAGTATTTT.

This clonotype was picked up one time. This sequence joins TRBV20-1 and TRBJ2-5, with D tentatively TRBD1 (5 bases). CDR1 is DFQATT, CDR2 SNEGSKA, per germline (reference sequence). The ends were cut back, 5 bases at V and 4 bases at J, with 11 bases in the middle. This CDR3 region has 12 residues. The CDR3 loop is CSARDRRETQYF. The CDR3 region has the DNA TGCAGTGCTCGTGACAGAAGAGAGACCCAGTACTTC.

The gene calls are TRBV6-2 or TRBV6-3 and TRBJ2-3, with D perhaps TRBD1 (6 bases). This CDR3 is built from 15 residues. Trimming took 8 bases from V and 2 from J, leaving 17 bases between them. Germline lookup yields CDR1 MNHEY and CDR2 SVGEGT. CDR3: CASRAATGITDTQYF. The CDR3, as DNA: TGTGCCAGCCGTGCGGCGACAGGCATCACAGATACGCAGTATTTT.

The gene calls are TRBV6-5 and TRBJ2-7, with 10 nucleotides matching TRBD2. Unmatched junction bases numbered 4, after V lost 2 bases and J lost 0 bases. Germline assignment: CDR1 MNHEY and CDR2 SVGAGI. The CDR3 has 16 amino acids. The CDR3, as DNA: TGTGCCAGCAGTTACGCTATAGCGGGAGGCTCCTACGAGCAGTACTTC. It encodes CASSYAIAGGSYEQYF.

Only a few counts were recorded for this clonotype. The chain is built from TRBV6-5 and TRBJ1-2, with TRBD1 identical over 8 bases. Germline V gene data show CDR1 as MNHEY and CDR2 as SVGAGI. This CDR3 is 13 amino acids long. V lost 8 bases, J lost 3 bases, and 5 bases stayed unmatched. CDR3 sequence: CASAIQGDYGYTF. CDR3 sequence (DNA): TGTGCCAGCGCCATACAGGGGGACTATGGCTACACCTTC.

The chain is built from TRBV20-1 and TRBJ1-1; D gene uncertain. CDR3 length: 15 residues. CDR1 and CDR2 from the germline V gene are DFQATT and SNEGSKA (reference sequence). Trimming removed 3 bases at V and 0 bases at J, with 14 bases between. The CDR3 here is CSASLLGRLNTEAFF. The CDR3 DNA is TGCAGTGCTAGTCTCCTCGGGAGGCTGAACACTGAAGCTTTCTTT.

This clonotype was seen at least ten times. The genes are TRBV6-4 and TRBJ1-6, with 8 bases lining up with TRBD1. J was trimmed by 10 bases and V by 3 bases; bases with no gene match: 5. The CDR3 totals 14 residues. The germline V gene has CDR1 MRHNA and CDR2 SNTAGT. CDR3 sequence reads: CASSETGDGSPLHF. CDR3 DNA: TGTGCCAGCAGTGAGACAGGGGATGGATCACCCCTCCACTTT.

This clonotype was seen at least ten times. The chain combines TRBV10-3 with TRBJ2-3; 8 bases line up with TRBD2. The CDR3 contains 14 residues. Trimming cost V 4 bases and J 3 bases; bases outside gene matches: 3. The germline V gene encodes CDR1 ENHRY and CDR2 SYGVKD. CDR3 loop: CAISAKRGTDTQYF. The DNA for the CDR3 is TGTGCCATCAGTGCCAAGCGGGGGACAGATACGCAGTATTTT.

The chain uses TRBV30 and TRBJ1-6; D uncertain. The germline gives CDR1 GTSNPN, CDR2 SVGIG (reference sequence). The CDR3 spans 15 residues. The V gene lost 1 base and the J gene lost 0 bases, with 7 bases spanning the gap. The DNA of the CDR3 is TGTGCCTGGAGTGCCCAAAGCTCCTATAATTCACCCCTCCACTTT. Protein product: CAWSAQSSYNSPLHF.

This clonotype was observed a handful of times. The V call is TRBV28, the J call TRBJ1-4, with D hard to call. Trimming removed 2 bases from V and 4 bases from J, with 8 bases in between. The CDR3 consists of 14 residues. Germline loops: CDR1 MDHEN, CDR2 SYDVKM. The CDR3 sequence: CASSLRTLNEKLFF. The CDR3 nucleotides are TGTGCCAGCAGTTTACGGACTCTTAATGAAAAACTGTTTTTT. Full variable domain (rest looked up from reference TRBV28 and TRBJ1-4): DVKVTQSSRYLVKRTGEKVFLECVQDMDHENMFWYRQDPGLGLRLIYFSYDVKMKEKGDIPEGYSVSREKKERFSLILESASTNQTSMYLCASSLRTLNEKLFFGSGTQLSVL.

J is TRBJ2-5 and V is TRBV11-1, with TRBD2 matching over 12 bases. Germline assignment: CDR1 SGHAT and CDR2 FQDESV (reference sequence). J lost 5 bases, V lost 5 bases, and 9 bases had no gene match. This CDR3 is built from 16 residues. The CDR3 reads CASSPRLAGARETQYF. The CDR3 DNA is TGTGCCAGCAGCCCTCGACTAGCGGGAGCTAGGGAGACCCAGTACTTC.

This clonotype was observed at least ten times. The chain has TRBV6-2 or TRBV6-3 and TRBJ2-7, with TRBD2 matching over 10 bases. Germline V gives CDR1 MNHEY, CDR2 SVGEGT. V gave up 0 bases and J gave up 0 bases; unmatched junction bases: 2. The CDR3 is made up of 16 amino acids. The CDR3 loop reads CASSYSLAGVSYEQYF. In DNA, the CDR3 is TGTGCCAGCAGTTACTCCCTAGCGGGGGTCTCCTACGAGCAGTACTTC.

This clonotype showed up just once. V is TRBV5-1 and J is TRBJ2-6; tentative D call: TRBD1 (6 bases). Germline V gene sequence: CDR1 SGHRS, CDR2 YFSETQ. This CDR3 is 14 amino acids long. Trimming took 5 bases from V and 4 from J, leaving 10 bases between them. In nucleotides, the CDR3 is TGCGCCAGCAGTACAGGGACCGGGGCCAACGTCCTGACTTTC. Translated: CASSTGTGANVLTF.

The genes are TRBV19 and TRBJ2-7; TRBD2 might be the D (6 bases). The CDR3 length is 17 residues. CDR1 and CDR2 (germline): LNHDA, SQIVND (reference sequence). The V gene lost 1 base and the J gene lost 0 bases, with 16 bases spanning the gap. The CDR3: CASSIGPSAGSSYEQYF. The CDR3 DNA reads TGTGCCAGTAGTATAGGCCCTTCAGCGGGTAGCTCCTACGAGCAGTACTTC.

This chain uses TRBV5-6 with TRBJ2-5; possible D gene TRBD1, 6 bases. The V end lost 3 bases, the J end lost 3 bases, and 9 bases lay between the germline ends. This CDR3 region has 13 residues. Germline V lookup: CDR1 SGHDT, CDR2 YYEEEE. DNA for the CDR3: TGTGCCAGCAGCTCCTGGACAGAAGAGACCCAGTACTTC. Residues: CASSSWTEETQYF.

This clonotype was counted only a few times. The chain joins TRBV20-1 to TRBJ2-7; 7 bases are shared with TRBD2. Germline V gives CDR1 DFQATT, CDR2 SNEGSKA (reference sequence). CDR3 size: 16 residues. The trim removed 0 bases at V and 0 bases at J, leaving 8 bases unmatched. CDR3 sequence reads: CSARDPGRGTSYEQYF. The CDR3 region has the DNA TGCAGTGCTAGAGATCCTGGGCGGGGGACCTCCTACGAGCAGTACTTC.

V and J are TRBV7-9 and TRBJ2-3; D unclear. V lost 8 bases and J lost 1, with 25 bases in between. The CDR3 runs 18 residues. The germline CDR1 and CDR2 sequences are SEHNR and FQNEAQ (reference sequence). CDR3 residues: CASDFSGSPFVRTDTQYF. The CDR3 DNA sequence: TGTGCCAGCGACTTTTCTGGGTCGCCGTTTGTTCGCACAGATACGCAGTATTTT.

This clonotype was seen a handful of times. The chain has TRBV7-3 and TRBJ2-2, with D hard to call. Germline CDR1 and CDR2: SGHTA and FQGTGA. V dropped 1 base and J dropped 6 bases, with 9 bases sitting between them. The CDR3 is made up of 14 amino acids. The CDR3 DNA reads as TGTGCCAGCAGCTTAATCCCGCAGGCCGGGGAGCTGTTTTTT. Its protein is CASSLIPQAGELFF.

This clonotype was counted only a few times. J is TRBJ1-5 and V is TRBV3-1; no definite D call. Germline-derived CDR1 and CDR2 are LGHDT and YNNKEL (reference sequence). This CDR3 is built from 13 residues. V lost 1 base, J lost 7 bases, and 8 bases lay in between. As DNA, the CDR3 is TGTGCCAGCAGCCAAGGAGGATGGCAGCCCCAGCATTTT. It yields the protein CASSQGGWQPQHF.

This chain links TRBV11-3 with TRBJ2-1, with D possibly TRBD2 on 6 matching bases. V dropped 5 bases and J dropped 1 base, with 12 bases sitting between them. Per the germline V gene, CDR1 is SGHNT and CDR2 is YENEEA. This CDR3 is 15 amino acids long. The CDR3 nucleotides read TGTGCCAGCAGCCGTGGCGGGACTTCCTACAATGAGCAGTTCTTC. This encodes CASSRGGTSYNEQFF.

The rearrangement links TRBV5-1 to TRBJ2-5, with 12 bases that match TRBD2. The CDR3 contains 17 residues. The V gene end was trimmed by 4 bases and the J gene end by 2 bases; junction bases not matched to a gene: 9. Germline-derived CDR1 and CDR2 are SGHRS and YFSETQ. CDR3 nucleotide sequence: TGCGCCAGCAGCCGTGGGCTAGCGGGGGGGATACAAGAGACCCAGTACTTC. It is translated as CASSRGLAGGIQETQYF.

This clonotype was counted many times. The V call is TRBV4-3, the J call TRBJ2-7, with TRBD1 identical over 7 bases. This CDR3 has 15 amino acids. J was trimmed by 2 bases and V by 7 bases; bases with no gene match: 11. Germline V lookup: CDR1 LGHNA, CDR2 YSLEER. CDR3 amino acids: CASTPSAGGAYEQYF. DNA of the CDR3: TGCGCCAGCACCCCCTCGGCAGGGGGTGCCTACGAGCAGTACTTC.

This clonotype was seen a few times. V usage is TRBV4-3 and J usage is TRBJ1-5, with a possible D match to TRBD1 (5 bases). The CDR3 sequence is 16 residues long. The V gene lost 0 bases and the J gene lost 5 bases, with 14 bases spanning the gap. CDR1 is LGHNA, CDR2 YSLEER, per germline. The CDR3 region is CASSQEAFVGDQPQHF. The CDR3 region has the DNA TGCGCCAGCAGCCAAGAGGCTTTTGTAGGGGATCAGCCCCAGCATTTT.

This clonotype was seen a handful of times. The chain joins TRBV4-1 to TRBJ2-7; D unclear. With 0 bases removed from V and 5 bases from J, the gap between germline ends came to 8 bases. The V gene's germline CDR1 is MGHRA and CDR2 YSYEKL. The length of the CDR3 is 13 residues. The CDR3: CASSQDPRHEQYF. The CDR3 nucleotides are TGCGCCAGCAGCCAAGATCCCCGACACGAGCAGTACTTC.